The clone carrying this TCR beta chain was observed many times. Its specificity is not known. This sample is part of a study of blood T cells in healthy people across ages. Findings and caveats of the study: Roughly linearly, TCR beta diversity per million T cells fell as age increased.

Looked up from germline, CDR1 is MNHEY and CDR2 is SVGAGI. Trimming removed 2 bases from V and 5 bases from J; junction bases left unmatched: 4. The CDR3 consists of 15 residues. PCR was performed a second time for about 6 to 11 cycles using a sample-barcoded 5' primer and a J-beta primer mix. Via MiXCR, TCRdb re-called the 5' RACE reads, giving one row per CDR3 protein. The profile shows around 1,800,000 distinct CDR3 sequences, more than 35% of them singletons. The V call is TRBV6-5, the J call TRBJ1-1, with TRBD1 matching over 11 bases. This sequence was found in a human donor in good health. Sequencing used blood. CDR3 protein: CASSYTGTGGTEAFF. CDR3 DNA sequence: TGTGCCAGCAGTTACACCGGGACAGGGGGAACTGAAGCTTTCTTT.